This passage covers 2 T cell receptor beta chains from one sample sequenced in a study of T cell responses to AZD1222 COVID-19 vaccine. Data came from immunoSEQ multiplex PCR; TCRdb stores just in-frame clones and leaves some out. This sample has about 120,000 clones, with around 86% found just once. The sequenced sample was peripheral blood, obtained 28 days after the second AZD1222 dose. These TCRs come from an adult who received the AZD1222 COVID-19 vaccine.

The chain has TRBV6-2 or TRBV6-3 and TRBJ1-1; possibly TRBD1 for D (6 bases). V was shortened by 6 bases and J by 5 bases, with 16 bases between the two germline ends. Germline V gene sequence: CDR1 MNHEY, CDR2 SVGEGT. This CDR3 region has 14 residues. CDR3 bases: TGTGCCAGCAGCATTCCAGGGGCCTGGACTGAAGCTTTCTTT. As protein: CASSIPGAWTEAFF.

The J gene is TRBJ1-4, the V gene TRBV29-1; D is ambiguous. Germline CDR1 reads SQVTM; CDR2 reads ANQGSEA. There are 12 residues in the CDR3. V lost 7 bases and J lost 2, with 8 bases in between. CDR3 DNA: TGCAGCGCGGCAATGACTAATGAAAAACTGTTTTTT. This gives the protein CSAAMTNEKLFF. Based on the CDR3 plus reference TRBV29-1 and TRBJ1-4, the full variable domain is SAVISQKPSRDICQRGTSLTIQCQVDSQVTMMFWYRQQPGQSLTLIATANQGSEATYESGFVIDKFPISRPNLTFSTLTVSNMSPEDSSIYLCSAAMTNEKLFFGSGTQLSVL.